These 13 T cell receptor beta chains were all obtained from the same sample, sequenced in a study of neurological immune-mediated disorders. Time point described: technical triplicate 1. Via MiXCR, TCRdb re-called the 5' RACE reads, giving one row per CDR3 protein. The table lists 30,000 to 40,000 distinct CDR3 sequences, roughly 11% of them singletons, with roughly 4% in the top ten. The sequenced sample consisted of PBMCs. The origin of the receptors is a man between 60 and 75 years old with HTLV-1-associated myelopathy (HAM/TSP).

Ten or more counts support this clonotype. The chain links TRBV9 to TRBJ2-2; no reliable D call. The germline V gene encodes CDR1 SGDLS and CDR2 YYNGEE. V was trimmed by 2 bases and J by 0 bases, leaving 5 bases between them. The CDR3 sequence is 14 residues long. The CDR3 DNA sequence: TGTGCCAGCAGCGTTGCAGCGAACACCGGGGAGCTGTTTTTT. Its protein is CASSVAANTGELFF.

This clonotype has at least ten counts. One end of the junction fails to match germline, which may point to a read error. CDR3 sequence reads: CTSSLARQGQPNEKLFF. CDR3 DNA: TGCACCAGCAGCTTGGCCCGGCAGGGCCAACCTAATGAAAAACTGTTTTTT. The chain links TRBV5-1 to TRBJ1-4; tentative D call: TRBD1 (5 bases). CDR1 is SGHRS and CDR2 is YFSETQ in the germline V gene. The CDR3 runs 17 residues.

This clonotype was recorded many times. The V gene is TRBV14, the J gene TRBJ2-7; TRBD1 agrees at 9 bases. Germline V gene lookup returns CDR1 SGHDN and CDR2 FVKESK. Trimming at V came to 4 bases and at J to 0 bases, leaving 4 bases not matched to a gene. The CDR3 consists of 15 residues. In DNA form, the CDR3 reads TGTGCCAGCAGCCTCGGGACAGGGCACTCCTACGAGCAGTACTTC. Encoded protein: CASSLGTGHSYEQYF. Combining the CDR3 with reference TRBV14 and TRBJ2-7 gives the whole variable domain EAGVTQFPSHSVIEKGQTVTLRCDPISGHDNLYWYRRVMGKEIKFLLHFVKESKQDESGMPNNRFLAERTGGTYSTLKVQPAELEDSGVYFCASSLGTGHSYEQYFGPGTRLTVT.

The table lists this clonotype with many counts. This rearrangement joins TRBV6-5 to TRBJ2-1, with TRBD2 identical over 7 bases. V lost 3 bases and J lost 5; bases outside the gene matches: 10. Germline values: CDR1 MNHEY, CDR2 SVGAGI. The CDR3 has 16 residues. As DNA, the CDR3 is TGTGCCAGCAGTTATATGGGAGGGCCGCCCGACAATGAGCAGTTCTTC. Its translation is CASSYMGGPPDNEQFF.

This clonotype came up many times. The chain recombines TRBV9 with TRBJ2-7; D is possibly TRBD1 or TRBD2 (5 bases each). The CDR3 runs 14 residues. The germline V gene encodes CDR1 SGDLS and CDR2 YYNGEE. With 5 bases removed from V and 2 bases from J, the gap between germline ends came to 14 bases. The CDR3 loop reads CASSNSGSPYEQYF. DNA for the CDR3: TGTGCCAGCAGTAATTCAGGGAGCCCCTACGAGCAGTACTTC.

This clonotype came up many times. This chain links TRBV5-5 with TRBJ2-1, with D perhaps TRBD1 (6 bases). Trimming took 4 bases from V and 7 from J, leaving 12 bases between them. The CDR3 runs 13 residues. Germline V gives CDR1 SGHKS, CDR2 YYEKEE (reference sequence). DNA of the CDR3: TGTGCCAGCAGCCGCGACAGGAGGAATGAGCAGTTCTTC. Translation: CASSRDRRNEQFF.

On this clonotype itself: A read error may be the cause here, since a much bigger clone is one base away. J is TRBJ2-2 and V is TRBV6-5; 14 bases are a match to TRBD2. This CDR3 contains 18 residues. Germline V CDR1 and CDR2: MNHEY, SVGAGI. CDR3 sequence reads: CASSLGTSGGIRTAELFF. DNA for the CDR3: TGTGCCAGCAGCCTGGGGACTAGCGGGGGTATAAGGACCGCGGAGCTGTTTTTT.

This rearrangement joins TRBV5-1 to TRBJ2-1; D possibly corresponds to TRBD1 (6 bases). This CDR3 is 15 amino acids long. In germline, CDR1 is SGHRS, CDR2 YFSETQ. The germline V and J ends were trimmed by 0 bases and 6 bases, with 13 bases remaining between them. CDR3 loop: CASSLAAGAFNEQFF. The CDR3 DNA reads as TGCGCCAGCAGCTTGGCTGCAGGGGCCTTCAATGAGCAGTTCTTC.

In its sample, this clonotype was seen many times. This chain uses TRBV7-2 with TRBJ1-5; 9 nucleotides match TRBD1. The V gene's germline CDR1 is SGHTA and CDR2 FQGNSA. Trimming cost V 6 bases and J 1 base; bases outside gene matches: 10. There are 17 residues in the CDR3. As DNA, the CDR3 is TGTGCCAGCAGTAAAACCAACGGACAGGGGAGCAATCAGCCCCAGCATTTT. It is translated as CASSKTNGQGSNQPQHF.

Worth noting for this clonotype: Since a much larger clone is just one base distant, this may be a read error. The rearrangement joins TRBV9 to TRBJ1-4, with unresolved D. Looked up from germline, CDR1 is SGDLS and CDR2 is YYNGEE. The CDR3 length is 13 residues. V was trimmed by 2 bases and J by 7 bases, leaving 9 bases between them. Here the CDR3 reads CASSVVGGEKLFF. The CDR3 DNA is TGTGCCAGCAGCGTCGTGGGCGGTGAAAAACTGTTTTTT. Using reference TRBV9 and TRBJ1-4 for the parts outside the CDR3, the full variable domain is DSGVTQTPKHLITATGQRVTLRCSPRSGDLSVYWYQQSLDQGLQFLIQYYNGEERAKGNILERFSAQQFPDLHSELNLSSLELGDSALYFCASSVVGGEKLFFGSGTQLSVL.

To note about this clonotype: An end of the junction differs from the germline gene, which may be a read error. The chain carries TRBV25-1 and TRBJ2-7; the D is unclear. Germline V gene lookup returns CDR1 MGHDK and CDR2 SYGVNS. The CDR3 sequence is 15 residues long. The CDR3 here is CASSESLGGRYEQYF. The CDR3 region has the DNA TGTGCCAGTAGTGAATCTCTCGGCGGCAGATACGAGCAGTACTTC.

This clonotype was counted many times. The chain is built from TRBV7-8 and TRBJ1-5; D is unresolved. Germline lookup yields CDR1 SGHVS and CDR2 FQNEAQ. V dropped 0 bases and J dropped 1 base, with 13 bases sitting between them. This CDR3 has 17 amino acids. The CDR3 nucleotides are TGTGCCAGCAGCTTAGCGACTACCTCGGGGAGCAATCAGCCCCAGCATTTT. Its protein is CASSLATTSGSNQPQHF.

Many counts were recorded for this clonotype. The genes are TRBV10-3 and TRBJ2-5; 7 nucleotides match TRBD1. V was clipped by 5 bases and J by 4 bases; unmatched bases: 22. The CDR3 length is 19 residues. Germline lookup yields CDR1 ENHRY and CDR2 SYGVKD. The CDR3 DNA reads TGTGCCATCAGTATACCGCCAAAACCGGGACAGAAGAGATCAGAGACCCAGTACTTC. This gives the protein CAISIPPKPGQKRSETQYF.